This record looks at one T cell receptor (beta chain) sequence and its context. There are a few counts of this clone. Its antigen remains unidentified. Within one base of it there is no much larger clone, and no base qualities were kept. Sequences MNHNS (CDR1) and SASEGT (CDR2) are obtained from the germline V gene. V loses 3 bases of germline sequence and J loses 11 bases, and the interval between the two ends is 7 bases. Including cysteine and phenylalanine, the CDR3 has 10 amino acids. Solely the CDR3 DNA is kept, with 30 bases framed from the first base. Each collaborating institution followed its own protocols to collect whole blood in K2EDTA tubes. For TCRbeta analysis, collaborator samples were shipped as frozen whole blood, as isolated PBMCs, or as DNA extracted from either sample type. TCRbeta CDR3 regions were amplified from genomic DNA by means of the immunoSEQ Assay, a bias-controlled multiplex PCR. The original methods were these. Nucleated cell counts per sample were estimated from amplification of reference gene primers within the assay. To quantify the absolute abundance of each unique TCRbeta CDR3 rearrangement, sequence reads were collapsed and filtered. For each sample, productive Simpson clonality was calculated as the square root of Simpson's diversity index over productive rearrangements. Held by TCRdb, this immuneACCESS table contains in-frame sequences only and omits some clones. Under half of the omission traces to an unresolved V gene where checked; the cause of the rest is unknown. V, J and clone size were drawn from that table, and D and trimming were deduced from the DNA. The sample profile shows around 140,000 clones; about 80% of them were found once. In total, the top ten clones hold approximately 5% of the sample.

The sample belongs to a study of blood T cell repertoires in COVID-19 (dated by TCRdb to the early 2020s). Background on the whole study: Samples covering the acute and convalescent phases of COVID-19 were provided by collaborators in the United States, Italy and Spain. The prospective study material was composed of cDNA or gDNA derived from T cells, B-cell-depleted T cells, or PBMCs. Deeply sampled blood TCRbeta repertoires from subjects exposed to, actively infected with, or recovered from COVID-19 were included in the dataset. The repertoires were made available in a free public database intended to serve as a resource for research on the immune response to SARS-CoV-2. The samples were drawn from two sources: the first 160 participants of the ongoing ImmuneRACE study, and 1,000 to 1,500 subjects contributed by 6 global collaborators. The sample metadata nearly always contained a de-identified subject ID, COVID-19 status, age in years and sex. Where HLA class I and class II types were available, the types were taken from metadata supplied by the sample provider, not from assay-based typing. Broad study findings and their caveats: Clinical and demographic metadata were provided uncurated, with the amount varying by source and participant.

The source is a human donor in a cohort sampled during active COVID-19. This receptor chain uses TRBV6-1 and TRBJ1-1, with no confident D gene call. Sequenced sample: peripheral blood. The CDR3 region reads CASSDQFAFF. The base sequence is TGTGCCAGCAGTGATCAATTCGCTTTCTTT.